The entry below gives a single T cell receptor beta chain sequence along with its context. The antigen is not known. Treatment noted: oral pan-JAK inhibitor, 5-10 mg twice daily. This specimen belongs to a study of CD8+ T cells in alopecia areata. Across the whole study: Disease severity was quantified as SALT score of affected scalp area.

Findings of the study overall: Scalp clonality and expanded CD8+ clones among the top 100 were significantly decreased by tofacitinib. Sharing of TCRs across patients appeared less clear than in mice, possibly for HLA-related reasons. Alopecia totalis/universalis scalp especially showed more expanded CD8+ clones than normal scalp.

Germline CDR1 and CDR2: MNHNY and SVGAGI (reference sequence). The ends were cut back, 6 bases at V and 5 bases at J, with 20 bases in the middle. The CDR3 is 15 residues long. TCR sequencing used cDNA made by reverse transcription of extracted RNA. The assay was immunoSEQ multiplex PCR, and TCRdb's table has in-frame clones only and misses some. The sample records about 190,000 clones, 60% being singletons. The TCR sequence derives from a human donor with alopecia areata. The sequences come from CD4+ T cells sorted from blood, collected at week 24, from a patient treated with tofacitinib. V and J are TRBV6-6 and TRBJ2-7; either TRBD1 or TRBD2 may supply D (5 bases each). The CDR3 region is CASSPPGHEGNEQYF. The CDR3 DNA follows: TGTGCCAGCAGCCCCCCGGGGCATGAAGGAAACGAGCAGTACTTC.